This note documents a single TCR beta chain sequence. No antigen is known for it. Time point meaning: patch test 1, 2 weeks after DPC sensitization. Treatment described: therapeutic diphenylcyclopropenone sensitization with weekly scalp DPC. Each patch test followed a blood draw. Total RNA was isolated from whole blood that had not been fractionated. TCRdb reanalysed the RACE reads using MiXCR and keeps one entry per CDR3 protein. This table holds roughly 86,000 distinct CDR3 sequences, approximately 10% found once. The sample originates from a study of human T cells and chemical hapten exposure. The wider study: Variability of per-sample TCR yields stemmed mainly from small differences in pooled library volume. General observations from the study: Expanded TCRs clustered into significantly more large CDR3 similarity groups than controls, the analysis revealed.

Germline values: CDR1 MNHEY, CDR2 SVGEGT. The CDR3 length is 17 residues. J was trimmed by 5 bases and V by 5 bases; bases with no gene match: 9. The source of this sequence is a man aged 40-49 years with alopecia areata. Some clones in this sample may be carry-over from other donors' samples. This rearrangement joins TRBV6-2 or TRBV6-3 to TRBJ2-3; 14 bases agree with TRBD2. The sequencing used whole blood, collected in connection with sensitization to the hapten diphenylcyclopropenone (DPC). This chain's CDR3 is CASSPLGLAGVEDTQYF. The DNA of the CDR3 is TGTGCCAGCAGTCCGTTGGGACTAGCGGGAGTAGAAGATACGCAGTATTTT.